Sequencing of this T cell receptor beta chain was carried out in a study of CD8+CD57+ T cells in acquired aplastic anemia. Study-level information: Read counts for CD4+ cells (from healthy donors) averaged about 10.8 million.

This clonotype was picked up a small number of times. For CDR3 and TCR beta VDJ profiling, genomic DNA was the template used. MiXCR, applied by TCRdb to the reads, yields one record per CDR3 protein. The sample yields roughly 170,000 distinct CDR3 sequences, 63% seen once. Germline V gene data show CDR1 as SGDLS and CDR2 as YYNGEE. CDR3 size: 13 residues. V was cut by 3 bases and J by 2 bases, with 7 bases left in between. This receptor was identified in a human donor in good health. V and J are TRBV9 and TRBJ2-3; D remains unclear. Input material: sorted CD4+, CD8+, or CD8+CD57+ T cells (not recorded which) from PBMCs. CDR3 sequence: CASSGSNTDTQYF. The CDR3 DNA follows: TGTGCCAGCAGCGGATCGAACACAGATACGCAGTATTTT.